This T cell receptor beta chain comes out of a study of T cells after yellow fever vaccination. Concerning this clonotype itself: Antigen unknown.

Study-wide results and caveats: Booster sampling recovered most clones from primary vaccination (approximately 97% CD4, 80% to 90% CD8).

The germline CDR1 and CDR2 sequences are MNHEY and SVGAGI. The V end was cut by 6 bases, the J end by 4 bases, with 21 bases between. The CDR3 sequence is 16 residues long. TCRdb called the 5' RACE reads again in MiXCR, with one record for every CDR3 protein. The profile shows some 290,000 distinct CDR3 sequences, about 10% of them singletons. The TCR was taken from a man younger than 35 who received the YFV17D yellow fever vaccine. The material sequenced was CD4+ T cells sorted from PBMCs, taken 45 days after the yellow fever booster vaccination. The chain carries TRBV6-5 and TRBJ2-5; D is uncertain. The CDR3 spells CASSHFLPITGETQYF. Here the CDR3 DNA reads TGTGCCAGCAGCCATTTTTTGCCGATAACGGGAGAGACCCAGTACTTC.